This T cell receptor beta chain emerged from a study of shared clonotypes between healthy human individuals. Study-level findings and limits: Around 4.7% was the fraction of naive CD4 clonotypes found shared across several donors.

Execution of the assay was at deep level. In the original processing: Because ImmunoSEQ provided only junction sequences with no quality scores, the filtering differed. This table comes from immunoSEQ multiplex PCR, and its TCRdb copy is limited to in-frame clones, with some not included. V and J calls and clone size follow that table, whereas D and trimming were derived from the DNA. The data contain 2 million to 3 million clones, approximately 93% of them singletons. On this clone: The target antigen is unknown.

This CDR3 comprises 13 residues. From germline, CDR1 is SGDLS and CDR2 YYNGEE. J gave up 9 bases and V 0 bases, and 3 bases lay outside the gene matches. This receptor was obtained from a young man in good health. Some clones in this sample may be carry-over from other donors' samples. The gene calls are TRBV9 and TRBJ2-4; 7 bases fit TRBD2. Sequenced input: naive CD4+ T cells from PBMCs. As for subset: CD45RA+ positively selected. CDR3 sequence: CASSVDRGGIQYF. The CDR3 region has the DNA TGTGCCAGCAGCGTAGACCGCGGGGGCATTCAGTACTTC.